What follows are 30 T cell receptor beta chains derived from one specimen sequenced in a study of control samples from healthy donors and cancer patients. Using immunoSEQ multiplex PCR, the repertoire was profiled, and TCRdb retains in-frame clones only, with some absent. This sample carries 130,000 or so clones, roughly nine tenths of them seen once, and the ten largest clones take about 7.9%. Sample: PBMCs. These receptors originate from a man aged 45 to 65 with head and neck cancer.

V is TRBV28 and J is TRBJ1-2; D is perhaps TRBD1 (6 bases). The CDR3 runs 16 residues. Germline V gives CDR1 MDHEN, CDR2 SYDVKM. V lost 6 bases, J lost 4 bases, and 21 bases lay in between. The CDR3 DNA follows: TGTGCCAGCAGCTCCTCTGGCGGGGGCGCATCCTATGGCTACACCTTC. This sequence encodes CASSSSGGGASYGYTF.

The rearrangement uses TRBV3-1 (or the pseudogene TRBV3-2) and TRBJ2-4; tentatively, D is TRBD2 (5 bases). The CDR3 extends over 15 amino acids. CDR1 LGHDT and CDR2 YNNKEL come from the germline V gene (reference sequence). Trimming cost V 0 bases and J 5 bases, with 11 bases left between them. CDR3 DNA: TGTGCCAGCAGCCAAGACCCGGGAATTCAAAACATTCAGTACTTC. Translating gives CASSQDPGIQNIQYF.

The CDR3 DNA sequence: TGTGCCAGCAGCTTAGCGCAGGCCTCTGGAAACACCATATATTTT. Residues: CASSLAQASGNTIYF. V usage is TRBV7-9 and J usage is TRBJ1-3; D gene unclear. Germline-derived CDR1 and CDR2 are SEHNR and FQNEAQ (reference sequence). This CDR3 is 15 amino acids long. Trimming cost V 0 bases and J 0 bases, with 6 bases left between them.

This clone was seen once. The V and J genes are TRBV5-1 and TRBJ2-7; 8 nucleotides align to TRBD1. The CDR3 contains 13 residues. The ends lost 4 bases at V and 3 bases at J; junction bases unmatched: 3. Germline-derived CDR1 and CDR2 are SGHRS and YFSETQ. The CDR3 DNA sequence: TGCGCCAGCAGCGGGGACAGGAGCTACGAGCAGTACTTC. Protein: CASSGDRSYEQYF.

The gene calls are TRBV18 and TRBJ1-4, with 9 bases lining up with TRBD1. CDR1 and CDR2 (germline): KGHSH, LQKENI. The CDR3 consists of 16 residues. V dropped 3 bases and J dropped 7; count of bases not matched to a gene: 9. CDR3 DNA: TGTGCCAGCTCACCCGAGACGTACAGGGGGCGTGAAAAACTGTTTTTT. Translating it yields CASSPETYRGREKLFF.

The gene calls are TRBV10-2 and TRBJ2-7; D is tentatively TRBD1 or TRBD2 (6 bases each). Between the trimmed V and J ends, which lost 0 bases and 6 bases, there was a span of 12 bases. CDR3 size: 14 residues. Germline V gives CDR1 WSHSY, CDR2 SAAADI. For the CDR3, the DNA is TGCGCCAGCAGTGAGTCGAACTCGGGGGCCGAGCAGTACTTC. Amino acids: CASSESNSGAEQYF.

The chain uses TRBV5-1 and TRBJ1-1; D might be TRBD1 (6 bases). The V gene lost 4 bases and the J gene lost 1 base, with 14 bases spanning the gap. The CDR3 is 15 amino acids. In germline, CDR1 is SGHRS, CDR2 YFSETQ. Here the CDR3 reads CASSVSPQGNTEAFF. The DNA of the CDR3 is TGCGCCAGCAGCGTGAGCCCACAGGGGAACACTGAAGCTTTCTTT.

The chain uses TRBV6-2 or TRBV6-3 and TRBJ2-1; the match to TRBD2 covers 9 bases. Germline V CDR1 and CDR2: MNHEY, SVGEGT. V shed 6 bases, J shed 7 bases, and the junction held 7 bases outside the gene matches. The CDR3 is 14 amino acids. The CDR3, as DNA: TGTGCCAGCAGCTTAGCGGGAGATGCGAATGAGCAGTTCTTC. Translated, it gives CASSLAGDANEQFF.

The chain has TRBV9 and TRBJ2-1; D is possibly TRBD1 or TRBD2 (5 bases each). The CDR3 loop spans 13 amino acids. Between the trimmed V and J ends, which lost 3 bases and 5 bases, there was a span of 9 bases. CDR1 is SGDLS, CDR2 YYNGEE, per germline. The CDR3 loop reads CASSAGTDNEQFF. DNA of the CDR3: TGTGCCAGCAGCGCTGGGACGGACAATGAGCAGTTCTTC.

The chain links TRBV6-5 to TRBJ2-7; D may be TRBD2 (6 bases). Trimming stripped 5 bases from V and 3 bases from J, with 14 bases between. CDR3 length: 14 residues. Germline lookup yields CDR1 MNHEY and CDR2 SVGAGI. Written as DNA, the CDR3 is TGTGCCAGCAGTCTCTACACGCGGGACTACGAGCAGTACTTC. Protein product: CASSLYTRDYEQYF.

The chain couples TRBV7-8 to TRBJ1-5; 7 bases match TRBD1. Germline V gene lookup returns CDR1 SGHVS and CDR2 FQNEAQ. Trimming cost V 4 bases and J 5 bases; bases outside gene matches: 2. This CDR3 region has 13 residues. CDR3 sequence (DNA): TGTGCCAGCAGCTCCGACAGGGATCAGCCCCAGCATTTT. It yields the protein CASSSDRDQPQHF.

J is TRBJ2-7 and V is TRBV11-2; 12 bases align to TRBD2. CDR3 length: 15 amino acids. Germline assignment: CDR1 SGHAT and CDR2 FQNNGV. V lost 1 base to trimming and J lost 6 bases; unmatched junction nucleotides: 4. In nucleotides, the CDR3 is TGTGCCAGCAGCTTAGGGACTAGCGGGACCCTCGAGCAGTACTTC. As protein: CASSLGTSGTLEQYF.

The V call is TRBV5-1, the J call TRBJ2-7; TRBD1 or TRBD2 may be the D gene (5 bases each). This CDR3 spans 15 amino acids. V lost 4 bases and J lost 0, with 14 bases in between. Germline CDR1 SGHRS, CDR2 YFSETQ. Written as DNA, the CDR3 is TGCGCCAGCAGCCCCGGGGCTTCCAGCTCCTACGAGCAGTACTTC. This gives the protein CASSPGASSSYEQYF.

The chain employs TRBV27 and TRBJ2-2; TRBD2 matches 7 bases. Germline V gene sequence: CDR1 MNHEY, CDR2 SMNVEV (reference sequence). The CDR3 has 15 amino acids. V trimming: 3 bases; J trimming: 5 bases; junction bases outside the gene matches: 6. CDR3 sequence reads: CASSLGQGGTGELFF. The DNA for the CDR3 is TGTGCCAGCAGTTTGGGGCAGGGAGGGACCGGGGAGCTGTTTTTT.

V usage is TRBV20-1 and J usage is TRBJ2-1, with unresolved D. The germline V gene has CDR1 DFQATT and CDR2 SNEGSKA (reference sequence). The CDR3 is made up of 13 amino acids. V was pared by 3 bases and J by 8 bases, with 14 bases between. The CDR3 spells CSASKVRPDEQFF. CDR3 in DNA: TGCAGTGCTAGTAAAGTTAGGCCTGATGAGCAGTTCTTC.

The J gene is TRBJ2-5, the V gene TRBV9, with D unresolved. From germline, CDR1 is SGDLS and CDR2 YYNGEE. The V end was cut by 0 bases, the J end by 4 bases, with 10 bases between. The CDR3 loop spans 14 amino acids. The DNA of the CDR3 is TGTGCCAGCAGCGTAGTAGGGTTCGGAGAGACCCAGTACTTC. Translating gives CASSVVGFGETQYF.

The chain joins TRBV14 to TRBJ1-2; no definite D call. The germline V and J ends were trimmed by 1 base and 4 bases, with 7 bases remaining between them. Germline lookup yields CDR1 SGHDN and CDR2 FVKESK. The CDR3 covers 13 residues. The CDR3 sequence: CASSQGGFYGYTF. As DNA, the CDR3 is TGTGCCAGCAGCCAAGGGGGTTTCTATGGCTACACCTTC.

The gene calls are TRBV7-2 and TRBJ2-1; 8 bases are a match to TRBD1. The CDR3 length is 18 residues. Germline CDR1 reads SGHTA; CDR2 reads FQGNSA. The ends lost 1 base at V and 8 bases at J; junction bases unmatched: 16. The CDR3 reads CASSLGWEGTGLTYEQFF. CDR3 DNA sequence: TGTGCCAGCAGCTTAGGTTGGGAAGGGACAGGATTAACATATGAGCAGTTCTTC.

This clone occurred a few times. The chain is built from TRBV25-1 and TRBJ1-4, with D hard to call. CDR3 length: 14 residues. CDR1 and CDR2 from the germline V gene are MGHDK and SYGVNS. V lost 5 bases and J 1 base, leaving 8 bases between the germline ends. The CDR3 sequence is CASSSSGTNEKLFF. The CDR3, as DNA: TGTGCCAGCAGTTCCAGCGGAACTAATGAAAAACTGTTTTTT. Full variable domain (remainder filled in from reference TRBV25-1 and TRBJ1-4): EADIYQTPRYLVIGTGKKITLECSQTMGHDKMYWYQQDPGMELHLIHYSYGVNSTEKGDLSSESTVSRIRTEHFPLTLESARPSHTSQYLCASSSSGTNEKLFFGSGTQLSVL.

This chain connects TRBV7-2 to TRBJ2-2; no clear D gene. There are 13 residues in the CDR3. Germline-derived CDR1 and CDR2 are SGHTA and FQGNSA. Trimming took 1 base from V and 6 from J, leaving 6 bases between them. CDR3 nucleotides: TGTGCCAGCAGCTTAGGTGGGGCCGGGGAGCTGTTTTTT. Translation gives CASSLGGAGELFF.

The chain joins TRBV10-1 to TRBJ2-7, with 7 bases fitting TRBD2. CDR3 length: 15 amino acids. V dropped 2 bases and J dropped 4; count of bases not matched to a gene: 8. The germline V gene encodes CDR1 WNHNN and CDR2 SYGVQD (reference sequence). CDR3 nucleotides: TGCGCCAGCAGTGAGGGACTAGGGCGAAAGTACGAGCAGTACTTC. Its protein product is CASSEGLGRKYEQYF.

The chain combines TRBV7-6 with TRBJ1-1; D may be TRBD1 (6 bases). The CDR3 runs 13 residues. Deletions cut 1 base from V and 4 bases from J, with 7 bases between. The V gene's germline CDR1 is SGHVS and CDR2 FNYEAQ. CDR3 sequence (DNA): TGTGCCAGCAGCTTAGGGGACATCACTGAAGCTTTCTTT. Amino acids: CASSLGDITEAFF.

Remarks on this clone: The junction shows a germline mismatch at one end, possibly a read error. The identical CDR3 is also encoded by other nucleotide sequences in the sample. The chain couples TRBV2 to TRBJ2-7; the D is unclear. The CDR3 length is 14 residues. The V gene's germline CDR1 is SNHLY and CDR2 FYNNEI. As DNA, the CDR3 is TGTGCTAGCAGTGAAGGGTTAGCTTCCTACGAGCAGTACTTC. The encoded protein is CASSEGLASYEQYF. The full variable domain, with the rest looked up from reference TRBV2 and TRBJ2-7, is EPEVTQTPSHQVTQMGQEVILRCVPISNHLYFYWYRQILGQKVEFLVSFYNNEISEKSEIFDDQFSVERPDGSNFTLKIRSTKLEDSAMYFCASSEGLASYEQYFGPGTRLTVT.

The V call is TRBV7-9, the J call TRBJ2-1; TRBD1 might be the D (6 bases). The V gene lost 2 bases and the J gene lost 5 bases, with 7 bases spanning the gap. Germline V gene sequence: CDR1 SEHNR, CDR2 FQNEAQ (reference sequence). This CDR3 contains 13 residues. CDR3 DNA: TGTGCCAGCAGCTTACAGGGGCACAATGAGCAGTTCTTC. Translated, it gives CASSLQGHNEQFF.

CDR3 DNA: TGTGCCAGCATTCTAGCGGGAAATTCCTACAATGAGCAGTTCTTC. Encoded protein: CASILAGNSYNEQFF. This chain uses TRBV2 with TRBJ2-1, with 9 bases fitting TRBD2. Germline trimming cut 7 bases from V and 1 base from J; bases unmatched to any gene: 5. The germline CDR1 and CDR2 sequences are SNHLY and FYNNEI. The CDR3 sequence is 15 residues long.

CDR3 sequence reads: CASISISGGGGRYGYTF. The CDR3 nucleotides are TGTGCCAGCATATCTATTTCTGGGGGGGGCGGCCGCTATGGCTACACCTTC. The J gene is TRBJ1-2, the V gene TRBV28, with D possibly being TRBD1 (6 bases). Germline values: CDR1 MDHEN, CDR2 SYDVKM. Between the trimmed V and J ends, which lost 7 bases and 4 bases, there was a span of 25 bases. This CDR3 comprises 17 residues.

V is TRBV15 and J is TRBJ2-1, with D unresolved. The CDR3 spans 12 residues. The germline CDR1 and CDR2 sequences are LNHNV and YYDKDF (reference sequence). Trimming shortened V by 1 base and J by 5 bases, and 3 bases separated the two germline ends. The CDR3 region has the DNA TGTGCCACCAGCAGAGTTGACAATGAGCAGTTCTTC. This codes for CATSRVDNEQFF.

V is TRBV5-1 and J is TRBJ2-7; perhaps D is TRBD1 or TRBD2 (5 bases each). V lost 0 bases and J lost 3, with 13 bases in between. The CDR3 runs to 15 residues. Germline-derived CDR1 and CDR2 are SGHRS and YFSETQ. The CDR3 spells CASSLGEGRIYEQYF. The DNA of the CDR3 is TGCGCCAGCAGCTTGGGAGAGGGGAGAATCTACGAGCAGTACTTC.

This chain links TRBV11-3 with TRBJ2-6; no clear D. V was cut by 6 bases and J by 0 bases, with 3 bases left in between. The CDR3 loop spans 13 amino acids. The germline V gene encodes CDR1 SGHNT and CDR2 YENEEA. CDR3 DNA sequence: TGTGCCAGCAGTACCTCTGGGGCCAACGTCCTGACTTTC. This sequence encodes CASSTSGANVLTF.

This chain connects TRBV11-2 to TRBJ2-7; perhaps TRBD1 as D (5 bases). The CDR3 is 14 residues long. V was pared by 1 base and J by 0 bases, with 7 bases between. Per the germline V gene, CDR1 is SGHAT and CDR2 is FQNNGV. The CDR3 loop is CASSLVRGSYEQYF. CDR3 DNA: TGTGCCAGCAGCTTAGTTAGGGGCTCCTACGAGCAGTACTTC.